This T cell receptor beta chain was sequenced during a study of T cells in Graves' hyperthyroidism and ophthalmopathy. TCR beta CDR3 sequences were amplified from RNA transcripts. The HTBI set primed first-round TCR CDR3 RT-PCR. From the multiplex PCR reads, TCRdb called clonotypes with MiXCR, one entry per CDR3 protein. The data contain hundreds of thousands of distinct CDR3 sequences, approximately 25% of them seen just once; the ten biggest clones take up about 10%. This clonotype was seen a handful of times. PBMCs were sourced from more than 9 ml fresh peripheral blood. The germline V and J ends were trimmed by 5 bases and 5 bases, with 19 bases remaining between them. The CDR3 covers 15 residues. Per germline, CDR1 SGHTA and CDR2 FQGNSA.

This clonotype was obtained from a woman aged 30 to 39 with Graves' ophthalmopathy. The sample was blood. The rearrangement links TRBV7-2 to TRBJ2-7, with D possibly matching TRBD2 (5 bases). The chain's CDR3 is CASSLLAALGNEQYF. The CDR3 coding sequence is TGTGCCAGCAGCCTTCTTGCGGCCCTCGGGAACGAGCAGTACTTC.